Described below is a single T cell receptor (beta chain) sequence and its context. These data come from a study of T cell changes during pregnancy in multiple sclerosis. The data were produced by immunoSEQ multiplex PCR, yet TCRdb's version contains in-frame clones alone and is incomplete. Altogether fewer than 110,000 clones are present, around nine tenths being singletons, with the ten largest covering 0.75% to 0.95%. Losses at the gene ends were 7 bases for V and 3 bases for J; bases not matched to a gene: 9. Per germline, CDR1 SGHTA and CDR2 FQGNSA. The CDR3 consists of 15 residues. The rearrangement uses TRBV7-2 and TRBJ2-7; 10 nucleotides line up with TRBD1. This TCR derives from a female donor with multiple sclerosis, enrolled in a pregnancy study. The material sequenced was peripheral blood, taken after pregnancy. In nucleotides, the CDR3 is TGTGCCAGCACAACACGGACAGGGGGTATCTACGAGCAGTACTTC. Its translation is CASTTRTGGIYEQYF.